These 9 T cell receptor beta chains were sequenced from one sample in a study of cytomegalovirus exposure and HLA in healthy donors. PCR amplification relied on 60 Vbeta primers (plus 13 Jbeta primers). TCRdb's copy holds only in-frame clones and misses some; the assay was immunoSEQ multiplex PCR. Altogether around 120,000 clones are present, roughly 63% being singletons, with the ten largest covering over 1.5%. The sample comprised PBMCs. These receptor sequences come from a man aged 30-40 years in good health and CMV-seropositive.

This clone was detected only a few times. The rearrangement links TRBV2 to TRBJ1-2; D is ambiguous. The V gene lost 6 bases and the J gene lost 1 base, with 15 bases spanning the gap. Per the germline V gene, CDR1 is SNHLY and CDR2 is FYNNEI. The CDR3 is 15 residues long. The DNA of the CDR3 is TGTGCCAGCAGGGACCGGGAGAGAGATAACTATGGCTACACCTTC. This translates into CASRDRERDNYGYTF.

In DNA form, the CDR3 reads TGTGCCAGCAGCTTAGACAGGTCGGCCCAGTACTTC. Its translation: CASSLDRSAQYF. This chain connects TRBV7-9 to TRBJ2-5; D might be TRBD1 (5 bases). V was cut by 1 base and J by 9 bases, with 9 bases left in between. Per the germline V gene, CDR1 is SEHNR and CDR2 is FQNEAQ (reference sequence). This CDR3 has 12 residues.

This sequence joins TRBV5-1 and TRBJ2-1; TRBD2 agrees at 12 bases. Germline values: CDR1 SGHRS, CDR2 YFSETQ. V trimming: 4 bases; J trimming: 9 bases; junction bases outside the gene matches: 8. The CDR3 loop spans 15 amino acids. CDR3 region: CASSARLAGEGEQFF. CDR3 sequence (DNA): TGCGCCAGCAGCGCGCGACTAGCGGGAGAGGGTGAGCAGTTCTTC.

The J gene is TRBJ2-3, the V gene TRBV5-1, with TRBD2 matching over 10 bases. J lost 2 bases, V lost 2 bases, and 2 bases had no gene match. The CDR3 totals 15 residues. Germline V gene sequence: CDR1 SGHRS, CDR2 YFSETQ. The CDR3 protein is CASSLLAGLTDTQYF. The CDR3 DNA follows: TGCGCCAGCAGCTTACTAGCGGGGCTCACAGATACGCAGTATTTT. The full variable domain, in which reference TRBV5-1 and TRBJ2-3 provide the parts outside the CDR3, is KAGVTQTPRYLIKTRGQQVTLSCSPISGHRSVSWYQQTPGQGLQFLFEYFSETQRNKGNFPGRFSGRQFSNSRSEMNVSTLELGDSALYLCASSLLAGLTDTQYFGPGTRLTVL.

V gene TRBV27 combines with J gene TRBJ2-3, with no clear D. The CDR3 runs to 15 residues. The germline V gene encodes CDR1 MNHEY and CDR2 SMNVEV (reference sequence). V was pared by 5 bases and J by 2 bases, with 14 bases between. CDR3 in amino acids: CASSAQITVTDTQYF. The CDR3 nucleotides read TGTGCCAGCAGTGCACAGATTACGGTCACAGATACGCAGTATTTT.

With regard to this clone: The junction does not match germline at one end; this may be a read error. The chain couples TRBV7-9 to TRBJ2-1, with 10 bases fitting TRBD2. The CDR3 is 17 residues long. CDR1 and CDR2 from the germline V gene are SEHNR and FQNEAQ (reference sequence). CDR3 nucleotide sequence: TGTTCCAGCAGCCTGGGGGAAGCGGGAGGGTCCTACAATGAGCAGTTCTTC. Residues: CSSSLGEAGGSYNEQFF. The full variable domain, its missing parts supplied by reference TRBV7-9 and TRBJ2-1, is DTGVSQNPRHKITKRGQNVTFRCDPISEHNRLYWYRQTLGQGPEFLTYFQNEAQLEKSRLLSDRFSAERPKGSFSTLEIQRTEQGDSAMYLCSSSLGEAGGSYNEQFFGPGTRLTVL.

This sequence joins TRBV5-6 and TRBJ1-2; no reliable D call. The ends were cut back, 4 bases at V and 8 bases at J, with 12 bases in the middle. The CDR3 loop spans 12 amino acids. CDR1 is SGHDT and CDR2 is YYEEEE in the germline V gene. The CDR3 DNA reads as TGTGCCAGCAGCCCCACGAGCAGGGGCTACACCTTC. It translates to CASSPTSRGYTF.

CDR3 residues: CASSLRGGGTTEAFF. CDR3 coding DNA: TGTGCCAGCAGCTTAAGGGGCGGGGGGACCACTGAAGCTTTCTTT. The V and J genes are TRBV7-3 and TRBJ1-1; tentative D call: TRBD1 (5 bases). Germline CDR1 reads SGHTA; CDR2 reads FQGTGA. V dropped 1 base and J dropped 4 bases, with 13 bases sitting between them. This CDR3 contains 15 residues.

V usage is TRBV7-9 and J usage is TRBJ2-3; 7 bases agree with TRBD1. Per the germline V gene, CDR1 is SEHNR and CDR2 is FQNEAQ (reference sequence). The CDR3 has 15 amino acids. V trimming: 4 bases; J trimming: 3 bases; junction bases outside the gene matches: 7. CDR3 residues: CASSSTGRWTDTQYF. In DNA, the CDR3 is TGTGCCAGCAGCTCGACAGGGCGGTGGACAGATACGCAGTATTTT.